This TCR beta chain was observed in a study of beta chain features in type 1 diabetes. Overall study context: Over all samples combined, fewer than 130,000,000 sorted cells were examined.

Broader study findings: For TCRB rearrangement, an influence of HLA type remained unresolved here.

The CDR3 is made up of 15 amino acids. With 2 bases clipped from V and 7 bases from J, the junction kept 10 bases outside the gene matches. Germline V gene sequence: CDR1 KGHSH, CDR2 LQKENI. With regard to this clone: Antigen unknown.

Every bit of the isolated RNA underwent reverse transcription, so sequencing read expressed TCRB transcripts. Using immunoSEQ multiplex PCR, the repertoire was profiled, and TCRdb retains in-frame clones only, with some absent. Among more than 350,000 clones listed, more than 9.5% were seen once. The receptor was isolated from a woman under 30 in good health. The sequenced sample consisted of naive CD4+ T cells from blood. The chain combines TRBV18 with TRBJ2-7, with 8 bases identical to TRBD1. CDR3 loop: CASSPIGQGAGEQYF. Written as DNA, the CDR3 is TGTGCCAGCTCACCAATTGGCCAGGGGGCGGGTGAGCAGTACTTC.